This entry describes one T cell receptor (beta chain). Given a much more abundant clone one base away, this may be a read error. The data are from a study of immune characterization of retroperitoneal liposarcoma. Per germline, CDR1 MNHNY and CDR2 SVGAGI (reference sequence). The V segment lost 5 bases and the J segment 10 bases; nucleotides outside the gene matches: 28. The CDR3 sequence is 21 residues long. Each CDR3 protein gets one entry after TCRdb re-called the PCR reads with MiXCR. Of thousands of distinct CDR3 sequences listed, 40% to 55% were seen once; the top ten hold approximately 55%. Sequencing was performed on tumor tissue. The source of this sequence is a female donor with retroperitoneal liposarcoma. The chain employs TRBV6-6 and TRBJ2-1; 11 nucleotides align to TRBD2. The DNA for the CDR3 is TGTGCCAGCAGTCCAAGGGGGGGGAGAGTACTAGCGGGAGCTAAAGCCTACGAGCAGTTCTTC. Its translation: CASSPRGGRVLAGAKAYEQFF.